This TCR beta chain derives from a study of post-analysis software for immune sequencing data. Study-wide background: Disease courses included relapsing-remitting, secondary progressive and progressive-relapsing multiple sclerosis.

Every TCR beta cDNA library bore unique molecular identifiers. MiXCR, run by TCRdb on the PCR reads, gives a single entry per CDR3 protein. The sample consists of about 800,000 distinct CDR3 sequences, about 27% of them appearing once. This CDR3 contains 17 residues. With V trimmed by 2 bases and J by 0 bases, 12 bases remained unmatched. Germline V gene sequence: CDR1 DFQATT, CDR2 SNEGSKA (reference sequence). On this clonotype: No antigen is known for it.

Study findings and constraints: For normalized Chao1 diversity, multiple sclerosis patients scored significantly lower than controls did. Comparison of patients with controls showed about 5 TRBV segments more frequent in patients, TRBV5-6, TRBV5-1 and TRBV20-1 among them. Strong co-clustering by F measure was seen for same-batch samples.

Input material: blood. The chain uses TRBV20-1 and TRBJ1-1; 7 nucleotides line up with TRBD1. The receptor comes from a girl under 18 with multiple sclerosis. Here the CDR3 DNA reads TGCAGTGCTAGACCTTGGGGACAGCAGGGGGTGAACACTGAAGCTTTCTTT. It encodes CSARPWGQQGVNTEAFF.